Listed below are T cell receptor beta chains from one sample, sequenced in a study of cytomegalovirus exposure and HLA in healthy donors. Profiled with immunoSEQ multiplex PCR; TCRdb holds only in-frame clones, not every one. The data contain some 270,000 clones, around nine tenths of them singletons. Sequencing was done on a sample of PBMCs. The receptors originated from a girl aged 2 to 10 in good health and CMV-seronegative. The CDR3 runs from the conserved cysteine through the conserved F or W. A D gene is named only where the DNA matches it firmly. Size is omitted from some rows. Given values are once, few, many or a class for expanded clones.

abundance	v_gene	j_gene	d_gene	CDR3nt	CDR3aa
few	TRBV27	TRBJ2-7	-	TGTGCCAGCAGCAACGCCGGGGGAGGCTACGAGCAGTACTTC	CASSNAGGGYEQYF
-	TRBV5-5	TRBJ2-2	TRBD1	TGTGCCAGCAGCCTACAGGGGTTGGTTACGTACGCGAACACCGGGGAGCTGTTTTTT	CASSLQGLVTYANTGELFF
-	TRBV10-3	TRBJ2-7	TRBD1	TGTGCCATCAGTGAGTCGGTTTTATCTGGGACAGGGTCTTACGAGCAGTACTTC	CAISESVLSGTGSYEQYF
-	TRBV18	TRBJ2-2	-	TGTGCCAGCTCACCAAGCTTGCTCTCCGGGGAGCTGTTTTTT	CASSPSLLSGELFF
-	TRBV29-1	TRBJ1-4	-	TGCAGCGTTGTCTTCGCGGGGGAAAAACTGTTTTTT	CSVVFAGEKLFF
-	TRBV18	TRBJ2-5	-	TGTGCCAGCTCACTCCTCGGGGGGCCGTGGGAGACCCAGTACTTC	CASSLLGGPWETQYF
-	TRBV5-1	TRBJ2-3	-	TGCGCCAGCGACGAAGGCGGCCATAGCACAGATACGCAGTATTTT	CASDEGGHSTDTQYF
few	TRBV19	TRBJ2-7	-	TGTGCCAGTAGTATAGAAGGGGAAGGCTCCTACGAGCAGTACTTC	CASSIEGEGSYEQYF
-	TRBV29-1	TRBJ2-2	TRBD2	TGCAGCGTTGTTCCCGGGAGGGCCGACACCGGGGAGCTGTTTTTT	CSVVPGRADTGELFF
-	TRBV5-6	TRBJ1-1	-	TGTGCCAGCAGCTCAGGACAGTACCTCACTGAAGCTTTCTTT	CASSSGQYLTEAFF
-	TRBV2	TRBJ1-5	TRBD1	TGTGCCAGCGGGAGGACAGGGGAGGGCAATCAGCCCCAGCATTTT	CASGRTGEGNQPQHF
-	TRBV7-8	TRBJ2-2	TRBD1	TGTGCCAGCAGCTTAGTCCTAGGGGACAGCGGGGAGCTGTTTTTT	CASSLVLGDSGELFF
-	TRBV5-3	TRBJ1-5	-	TGTGCCAGAAGCTTGGGGGGGCCGGGCAATCAGCCCCAGCATTTT	CARSLGGPGNQPQHF
once	TRBV6-5	TRBJ2-7	-	TGTGCCAGCAGTTACGGCGACCAGCGGTACTTC	CASSYGDQRYF
-	TRBV28	TRBJ2-1	-	TGTGCCAGCAGTCTAATAGCCAATGAGCAGTTCTTC	CASSLIANEQFF
once	TRBV30	TRBJ1-2	-	TGTGCCTGGCGGGGTCCCCATGGCTACACCTTC	CAWRGPHGYTF
-	TRBV27	TRBJ1-6	TRBD1	TGTGCCAGCAGACCACCCCCGGGACAGCAGTCACCCCTCCACTTT	CASRPPPGQQSPLHF
-	TRBV7-9	TRBJ1-1	TRBD1	TGTGCCAGCAGCACCATCCCGACAGGGGACACTGAAGCTTTCTTT	CASSTIPTGDTEAFF
-	TRBV5-6	TRBJ2-4	TRBD2	TGTGCCAGCAGCCCCCTCAGGGCTAGCGGGCAAGAAAACATTCAGTACTTC	CASSPLRASGQENIQYF
-	TRBV2	TRBJ2-7	TRBD1	TGTGCCATCCGTCCTGGGGACAGGGGCTACGAGCAGTACTTC	CAIRPGDRGYEQYF
-	TRBV10-3	TRBJ1-1	-	TGTGCCATCAGGGGGACAAGCCAGTACACTGAAGCTTTCTTT	CAIRGTSQYTEAFF
-	TRBV7-2	TRBJ2-2	TRBD2	TGTGCCAGCAGCATCCGACTAGCAAACACCGGGGAGCTGTTTTTT	CASSIRLANTGELFF
-	TRBV10-3	TRBJ2-1	-	TGTGCCATCAGCGAAGGACTCGCCGATGAGCAGTTCTTC	CAISEGLADEQFF
once	TRBV2	TRBJ2-7	TRBD2	TGTGCCAGCACGACAGGGGGACTAGCGGGGGCCTACGAGCAGTACTTC	CASTTGGLAGAYEQYF
-	TRBV5-4	TRBJ2-5	TRBD2	TGTGCCAGCAGCTTGGTTCTAGCGGGAGACGCAGAGACCCAGTACTTC	CASSLVLAGDAETQYF
-	TRBV6-1	TRBJ1-2	-	TGTGCCAGCAGTCCAGCCCACAGGGACTATGGCTACACCTTC	CASSPAHRDYGYTF
once	TRBV7-8	TRBJ2-2	-	TGTGCCAGCAGCCAAGGGGGGGGGCGGGAGCTGTTTTTT	CASSQGGGRELFF
-	TRBV15	TRBJ1-2	-	TGTGCCACCAGCAGAGCCGACGGCGAGAGGACCTTC	CATSRADGERTF
-	TRBV18	TRBJ2-1	TRBD1	TGTGCCAGCTCACCTGACAGGGGCTCCACCAATGAGCAGTTCTTC	CASSPDRGSTNEQFF
-	TRBV27	TRBJ1-2	-	TGTGCCAGCCGTCTGGGGGGGGACGGCTACACCTTC	CASRLGGDGYTF
once	TRBV2	TRBJ2-3	TRBD2	TGTGCCAAGCTTCCGGGACTAGCGGGAGAAGGGTCAGATACGCAGTATTTT	CAKLPGLAGEGSDTQYF
-	TRBV5-4	TRBJ2-1	TRBD2	TGTGCCAGCAGCTTCGGGACTAGGACTTACAATGAGCAGTTCTTC	CASSFGTRTYNEQFF
-	TRBV7-9	TRBJ2-3	TRBD2	TGTGCCAGCAGCTTACAGACTAGCGGGAGCATAGATACGCAGTATTTT	CASSLQTSGSIDTQYF
-	TRBV7-8	TRBJ2-7	-	TGTGCCAGCAGCTTAGCGCGAGACAGTGCCCGCTACGAGCAGTACTTC	CASSLARDSARYEQYF
once	TRBV7-9	TRBJ1-1	TRBD1	TGTGCCAGCAGCTTGAGACAGGGGGGGAACACTGAAGCTTTCTTT	CASSLRQGGNTEAFF
-	TRBV6-6	TRBJ2-1	TRBD2	TGTGCCAGCAGTTACTTGGGACTAGCCCATGAGCAGCTCTTC	CASSYLGLAHEQLF
-	TRBV5-6	TRBJ1-3	-	TGTGCCAGCAGCGGCCAGGAGTGGGGCTATGGGGACACCATATATTTT	CASSGQEWGYGDTIYF
-	TRBV7-2	TRBJ1-5	TRBD1	TGTGCCAGCAGCTCGACAGGACAGGGTATCAATCAGCCCCAGCATTTT	CASSSTGQGINQPQHF
-	TRBV11-2	TRBJ1-1	-	TGTGCCAGCAGCTTAGTTGGGGCAGTGGGAGCTTTCTTT	CASSLVGAVGAFF
-	TRBV5-5	TRBJ2-7	TRBD2	TGTGCCAGCAGCCCCGGGACTAGCGGGAGGGTCGCATACGAGCAGTACTTC	CASSPGTSGRVAYEQYF
-	TRBV18	TRBJ2-3	-	TGTGCCAGCTCACCCCGGGTCCCCGGTCTGGCAGATACGCAGTATTTT	CASSPRVPGLADTQYF
-	TRBV5-1	TRBJ2-7	TRBD1	TGCGCCAGCAGCGGGGGACAGGGGCCGTACGAGCAGTACTTC	CASSGGQGPYEQYF
once	TRBV6-1	TRBJ2-7	-	TGTGCCAGCAGACACAGGTCCTACGAGCAGTACTTC	CASRHRSYEQYF
-	TRBV27	TRBJ1-2	-	TGTGCCAGCAGTTTATCGGTTGCCACACAGAGCAATGGCTACACCTTC	CASSLSVATQSNGYTF
-	TRBV5-1	TRBJ1-1	-	TGCGCCAGCAGCTTGTTGCCAGACCTAGGCACTGAAGCTTTCTTT	CASSLLPDLGTEAFF
-	TRBV4-1	TRBJ1-6	-	TGCGCCAGCAGCCAAGGGGCCACCGGACCCCTCCACTTT	CASSQGATGPLHF
-	TRBV27	TRBJ1-2	-	TGTGCCAGCAGTTTATCCATGGGCTACCAATTTGGCTACACCTTC	CASSLSMGYQFGYTF
-	TRBV11-2	TRBJ2-7	TRBD2	TGTGCCAGCAGCTTATGGGCTAGCGGGGGCCGAGCCTACGAGCAGTACTTC	CASSLWASGGRAYEQYF
-	TRBV7-8	TRBJ2-3	-	TGTGCCAGCAGTTCCTCCGACATCAGTTATCGCACAGATACGCAGTATTTT	CASSSSDISYRTDTQYF
-	TRBV6-6	TRBJ1-6	-	TGTGCCAGCAGTCACCAGAGACCGGGACCCCTCCACTTT	CASSHQRPGPLHF
-	TRBV30	TRBJ2-2	-	TGTGCCTGGAGTGTACTTGGACAGGAGCTGTTTTTT	CAWSVLGQELFF
-	TRBV5-4	TRBJ1-1	-	TGTGCCAGCAGCCTTGGTCAGGGTAAGATGACTGAAGCTTTCTTT	CASSLGQGKMTEAFF
-	TRBV5-5	TRBJ1-1	-	TGTGCCAGCAGCTTGGACGGGGGGCACACTGAAGCTTTCTTT	CASSLDGGHTEAFF
-	TRBV5-4	TRBJ2-7	TRBD1	TGTGCCAGCAGCTCCCGGGACAGTTACGAGCAGTACTTC	CASSSRDSYEQYF
-	TRBV7-2	TRBJ2-7	TRBD1	TGTGCCAGCAGCTCATCCGGGACAGCCTACGAGCAGTACTTC	CASSSSGTAYEQYF
-	TRBV5-6	TRBJ2-3	-	TGTGCCAGCAGCTCACACACAGATACGCAGTATTTT	CASSSHTDTQYF
once	TRBV6-4	TRBJ1-1	-	TGTGCCAGGCCAAACGTCCCCCCGGGGGACACTGAAGCTTTCTTT	CARPNVPPGDTEAFF
-	TRBV4-1	TRBJ2-7	-	TGCGCCAGCAGCCATGGAGACCCGGGGAGAGAGCAGTACTTC	CASSHGDPGREQYF
-	TRBV10-2	TRBJ2-1	TRBD2	TGCGCCAGCAGGGATGTAGCGGGGGGGCCCCAGGGGGTTCGAAATGAGCAGTTCTTC	CASRDVAGGPQGVRNEQFF